Below, one T cell receptor (beta chain) is given with its context. The V segment lost 0 bases and the J segment 4 bases; nucleotides outside the gene matches: 2. Germline V CDR1 and CDR2: SGDLS, YYNGEE. The CDR3 contains 14 residues. The data were obtained in a study of blood T cell repertoires in COVID-19. Here immunoSEQ multiplex PCR was the method, and the copy in TCRdb shows in-frame clones only, minus some. The data hold about 140,000 clones, with about 87% observed a single time. The sequencing sample was made of peripheral blood. This clonotype was obtained from a man aged 55 to 70 with active or convalescent COVID-19. This chain uses TRBV9 with TRBJ2-3; 7 nucleotides agree with TRBD2. Written as DNA, the CDR3 is TGTGCCAGCAGCGTAGCAGCGGGATCAGATACGCAGTATTTT. It yields the protein CASSVAAGSDTQYF.